This T cell receptor beta chain was captured by sequencing in a study of cytomegalovirus exposure and HLA in healthy donors. The V gene's germline CDR1 is SQVTM and CDR2 ANQGSEA. V lost 7 bases to trimming and J lost 6 bases; unmatched junction nucleotides: 5. This CDR3 has 11 amino acids. With 60 Vbeta and 13 Jbeta primers, the PCR was carried out. Generated by immunoSEQ multiplex PCR, the TCRdb table keeps only in-frame clones and is missing some. The table lists about 140,000 clones, 80% of them singletons. The chain links TRBV29-1 to TRBJ1-2, with 7 bases aligning to TRBD1. The sequence came from a man aged 25 to 45 in good health and CMV-seronegative. The sequencing sample was made of PBMCs. The CDR3 reads CSAADRDGYTF. In DNA form, the CDR3 reads TGCAGCGCCGCAGACAGGGATGGCTACACCTTC.